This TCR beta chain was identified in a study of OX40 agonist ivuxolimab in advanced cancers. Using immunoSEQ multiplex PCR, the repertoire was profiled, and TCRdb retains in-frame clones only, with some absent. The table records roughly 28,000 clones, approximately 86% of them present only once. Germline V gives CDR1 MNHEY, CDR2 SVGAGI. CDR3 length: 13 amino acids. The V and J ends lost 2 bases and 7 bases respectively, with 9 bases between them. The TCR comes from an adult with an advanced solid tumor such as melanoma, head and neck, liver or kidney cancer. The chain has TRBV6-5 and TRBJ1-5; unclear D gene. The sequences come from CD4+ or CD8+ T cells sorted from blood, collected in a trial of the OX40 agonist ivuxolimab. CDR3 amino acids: CASSYLEGQPQHF. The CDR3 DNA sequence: TGTGCCAGCAGTTACCTGGAGGGACAGCCCCAGCATTTT.